This record concerns one T cell receptor (beta chain) sequence. J gave up 2 bases and V 6 bases, and 6 bases lay outside the gene matches. This CDR3 has 15 amino acids. Germline V gene lookup returns CDR1 SGHVS and CDR2 FQNEAQ. Clones were sequenced by immunoSEQ multiplex PCR, and TCRdb holds only the in-frame ones, with some missing. The table shows about 380,000 clones, with about 95% occurring only once. This sample is drawn from a study of shared T cell receptors in the human thymus. The sequence was collected from a human donor. The sample taken for sequencing was thymocytes. The rearrangement uses TRBV7-8 and TRBJ2-1, with 8 bases matching TRBD2. CDR3 region: CASSSGLAAYNEQFF. CDR3 coding DNA: TGTGCCAGCAGTTCTGGACTAGCTGCCTACAATGAGCAGTTCTTC.